The T cell receptor (beta chain) under discussion was sequenced for a study of OX40 agonist ivuxolimab in advanced cancers. Study-level information: While on treatment, patients had intravenous ivuxolimab at 0.01 to 10 mg/kg every 2 weeks. Treatment received earlier with anti-PD-1, anti-PD-L1 or anti-CTLA-4 agents was allowed, and over 35% had some.

Produced via immunoSEQ multiplex PCR; TCRdb's table is partial and in-frame only. The sample shows about 59,000 clones, approximately 94% of them seen only once. As for this clone: Its antigen is unidentified.

This CDR3 is 15 amino acids long. With 8 bases removed from V and 1 base from J, the gap between germline ends came to 15 bases. Germline assignment: CDR1 LGHNA and CDR2 YSLEER. Study conclusions and caveats: The authors did not determine the antigen specificity of the expanded peripheral T cells.

The chain carries TRBV4-3 and TRBJ2-1; no firm D call. This TCR derives from an adult with an advanced solid tumor such as melanoma, head and neck, liver or kidney cancer. The specimen was CD4+ or CD8+ T cells sorted from blood, collected in a trial of the OX40 agonist ivuxolimab. CDR3 nucleotide sequence: TGCGCCAGCGCCATTGAGGACCAGTCCTACAATGAGCAGTTCTTC. Its translation is CASAIEDQSYNEQFF.